The rows below give T cell receptor beta chains drawn from one sample of a study of CD8 T cells in Susac syndrome. TCRdb re-derived calls from the immunoSEQ multiplex PCR reads in MiXCR, one entry per CDR3 protein. The data contain some 90,000 distinct CDR3 sequences, just under 95% of them singletons. The source material was CD8+ T cells from PBMCs. The origin of the receptors is a human donor in good health. CDR3s include the opening cysteine and the closing phenylalanine or tryptophan. D genes are given only for firm matches. Rows give clone size only sometimes, using once, few, many, or a class for an expanded clone.

.	15	TRBD1	TRBV29-1	TRBJ2-7	CSVWFLGQGGYEQYF	TGCAGCGTTTGGTTCTTGGGACAGGGGGGCTACGAGCAGTACTTC
.	11	.	TRBV25-1	TRBJ1-2	CASSDTGRYTF	TGTGCCAGCAGTGATACGGGTCGCTACACCTTC
.	16	.	TRBV7-8	TRBJ1-5	CASSWRDRTSNQPQHF	TGTGCCAGCAGCTGGAGAGACAGGACTAGCAATCAGCCCCAGCATTTT
once	15	.	TRBV6-5	TRBJ2-3	CASSYSSSVADTQYF	TGTGCCAGCAGTTACTCTTCTAGCGTAGCGGATACGCAGTATTTT
.	16	TRBD2	TRBV7-2	TRBJ2-1	CASSLYGGGGYNEQFF	TGTGCCAGCAGCTTATATGGCGGGGGGGGGTACAATGAGCAGTTCTTC
.	17	.	TRBV6-1	TRBJ2-3	CASSRRDSLDRTDTQYF	TGTGCCAGCAGTCGCCGGGACTCCCTGGACCGCACAGATACGCAGTATTTT
.	14	.	TRBV9	TRBJ1-1	CASSDPWGNTEAFF	TGTGCCAGCAGCGATCCTTGGGGGAACACTGAAGCTTTCTTT
.	15	.	TRBV19	TRBJ1-1	CASRNQGEGNTEAFF	TGTGCCTCCCGTAATCAGGGAGAGGGGAACACTGAAGCTTTCTTT
.	16	TRBD2	TRBV20-1	TRBJ2-2	CSARDPERGDTGELFF	TGCAGTGCTAGAGATCCTGAACGGGGGGACACCGGGGAGCTGTTTTTT
.	12	.	TRBV29-1	TRBJ2-7	CSVEQEAYEQYF	TGCAGCGTCGAGCAGGAGGCCTACGAGCAGTACTTC
.	14	.	TRBV20-1	TRBJ2-7	CSASRKQVLYEQYF	TGCAGTGCTAGTCGCAAACAGGTGCTCTACGAGCAGTACTTC
.	14	.	TRBV27	TRBJ2-5	CASSLWGIGETQYF	TGTGCCAGCAGTTTATGGGGGATCGGAGAGACCCAGTACTTC
.	12	.	TRBV7-9	TRBJ2-7	CASSRTIQEQYF	TGTGCCAGCAGCCGTACTATACAGGAGCAGTACTTC
.	13	.	TRBV29-1	TRBJ1-2	CSAPGGGAEGYTF	TGCAGCGCCCCCGGCGGGGGGGCTGAAGGCTACACCTTC
.	15	.	TRBV13	TRBJ2-7	CASSLQMASSYEQYF	TGTGCCAGCAGCTTGCAAATGGCTAGCTCCTACGAGCAGTACTTC
.	19	.	TRBV20-1	TRBJ2-1	CSARPKPPDRISSSNEQFF	TGCAGTGCTAGACCCAAACCCCCTGACAGGATCAGTTCCAGTAATGAGCAGTTCTTC
.	16	TRBD2	TRBV3-1	TRBJ2-3	CASSQDRAGDGDTQYF	TGTGCCAGCAGCCAAGATCGGGCGGGGGATGGAGATACGCAGTATTTT
.	16	.	TRBV3-1	TRBJ1-5	CASSQGKGRINQPQHF	TGTGCCAGCAGCCAAGGGAAGGGAAGGATCAATCAGCCCCAGCATTTT
once	15	TRBD1	TRBV2	TRBJ2-5	CASSEATGGQETQYF	TGTGCCAGCAGTGAAGCGACAGGGGGCCAAGAGACCCAGTACTTC
.	11	.	TRBV5-8	TRBJ1-5	CASSLYPAQHF	TGTGCCAGCAGCTTGTACCCGGCCCAGCATTTT
.	15	TRBD1	TRBV9	TRBJ2-2	CASSPRTGYTGELFF	TGTGCCAGCAGCCCCCGGACAGGGTACACCGGGGAGCTGTTTTTT
.	15	TRBD1	TRBV7-9	TRBJ1-2	CASSLALRGYYGYTF	TGTGCCAGCAGCTTAGCGCTCAGGGGGTACTATGGCTACACCTTC
.	15	TRBD1	TRBV20-1	TRBJ2-3	CSARDQGESTDTQYF	TGCAGTGCTAGAGATCAGGGGGAAAGCACAGATACGCAGTATTTT
once	14	.	TRBV6-1	TRBJ1-1	CASSALLVVTEAFF	TGTGCCAGCAGCGCTTTACTGGTGGTCACTGAAGCTTTCTTT
.	16	TRBD1	TRBV2	TRBJ2-2	CASIQLTGLNTGELFF	TGTGCCAGCATACAATTGACAGGGTTGAACACCGGGGAGCTGTTTTTT
.	15	.	TRBV19	TRBJ2-1	CASRPASSPYNEQFF	TGTGCCAGTAGACCGGCCTCGTCCCCCTACAATGAGCAGTTCTTC
.	16	.	TRBV4-2	TRBJ1-4	CASSQAVSAEGEKLFF	TGTGCCAGCAGCCAAGCGGTGAGCGCCGAGGGAGAAAAACTGTTTTTT
.	14	TRBD1	TRBV12-3/TRBV12-4	TRBJ2-7	CASSTGTGAYEQYF	TGTGCCAGCAGTACCGGGACAGGGGCCTACGAGCAGTACTTC
.	11	.	TRBV6-1	TRBJ1-2	CASQTYYGYTF	TGTGCCAGCCAGACGTACTATGGCTACACCTTC
.	15	TRBD1	TRBV7-7	TRBJ2-7	CASSISGTGRYEQYF	TGTGCCAGCAGCATTTCCGGGACAGGGCGCTACGAGCAGTACTTC
.	15	.	TRBV21-1	TRBJ1-4	CASSKYRTTNEKLFF	TGTGCCAGCAGCAAATACAGGACAACTAATGAAAAACTGTTTTTT
.	13	.	TRBV6-5	TRBJ2-5	CASSYRLAGTQYF	TGTGCCAGCAGTTATCGGCTGGCTGGGACCCAGTACTTC
.	13	.	TRBV27	TRBJ2-1	CASISDGDNEQFF	TGTGCCAGCATCTCGGACGGAGACAATGAGCAGTTCTTC
.	13	.	TRBV5-6	TRBJ2-1	CASSFGSSGEQFF	TGTGCCAGCAGCTTTGGTAGCTCTGGCGAGCAGTTCTTC
.	15	TRBD2	TRBV13	TRBJ2-3	CASSIRLADTDTQYF	TGTGCCAGCAGCATCAGACTAGCGGATACAGATACGCAGTATTTT
.	15	TRBD1	TRBV7-9	TRBJ1-2	CASSLTTGSKYGYTF	TGTGCCAGCAGCTTAACGACAGGGTCTAAGTATGGCTACACCTTC
.	12	.	TRBV20-1	TRBJ2-7	CSAGRVSYEQYF	TGCAGTGCAGGCAGGGTCTCCTACGAGCAGTACTTC
.	15	TRBD1	TRBV7-9	TRBJ1-5	CASSLGGQVGQPQHF	TGTGCCAGCAGCTTAGGGGGACAGGTGGGACAGCCCCAGCATTTT
.	13	.	TRBV11-2	TRBJ2-1	CASSLTSYNEQFF	TGTGCCAGCAGCCTAACTTCATACAATGAGCAGTTCTTC
.	11	TRBD2	TRBV29-1	TRBJ2-7	CSVGGAYEQYF	TGCAGCGTCGGGGGGGCCTACGAGCAGTACTTC
.	17	.	TRBV18	TRBJ2-1	CASSATGTSVSPNEQFF	TGTGCCAGCTCAGCGACCGGAACTAGTGTAAGTCCGAATGAGCAGTTCTTC
.	16	TRBD1	TRBV27	TRBJ1-1	CASSEHRGRGDTEAFF	TGTGCCAGCAGTGAACACAGGGGGCGCGGAGACACTGAAGCTTTCTTT
.	16	TRBD2	TRBV18	TRBJ2-1	CASSPPQTSGGPREFF	TGTGCCAGCTCACCACCCCAGACTAGCGGGGGGCCGAGGGAGTTCTTC
.	15	.	TRBV7-3	TRBJ1-1	CASSLTPGKGTEAFF	TGTGCCAGCAGCTTAACGCCAGGGAAGGGCACTGAAGCTTTCTTT
.	11	.	TRBV29-1	TRBJ1-1	CSVDMNTEAFF	TGCAGCGTTGATATGAACACTGAAGCTTTCTTT
.	14	.	TRBV7-9	TRBJ1-1	CASSFDRMNTEAFF	TGTGCCAGCAGTTTCGACAGGATGAACACTGAAGCTTTCTTT
.	14	TRBD2	TRBV19	TRBJ2-2	CASRGRGGTGELFF	TGTGCCAGTAGAGGACGGGGGGGAACCGGGGAGCTGTTTTTT